This T cell receptor (beta chain) came from a study of response to subunit inactivated influenza vaccine. J lost 7 bases, V lost 6 bases, and 4 bases had no gene match. The CDR3 totals 13 residues. CDR1 and CDR2 (germline): SQVTM, ANQGSEA. This clonotype was counted a few times. The antigen is not known. Study observations and caveats: Researchers suggested that each seasonal influenza vaccination recruits few new T cells.

TCRdb fed the RT-PCR reads into MiXCR, producing one record per CDR3 protein. Of a few hundred thousand distinct CDR3 sequences listed, over 9.5% were seen once; the top ten hold 9.5% to 15%. The clonotype was recovered from a man in his fifties who received an inactivated influenza vaccine. The sample was PBMCs from blood, taken around seven weeks after vaccination. The chain links TRBV29-1 to TRBJ1-6, with TRBD1 identical over 9 bases. The CDR3 protein is CSVGQGPNSPLHF. The CDR3 bases are TGCAGCGTGGGACAGGGCCCAAATTCACCCCTCCACTTT. Combining the CDR3 with reference TRBV29-1 and TRBJ1-6 gives the whole variable domain SAVISQKPSRDICQRGTSLTIQCQVDSQVTMMFWYRQQPGQSLTLIATANQGSEATYESGFVIDKFPISRPNLTFSTLTVSNMSPEDSSIYLCSVGQGPNSPLHFGNGTRLTVT.